The clone carrying this T cell receptor (beta chain) has a count of ten or more. Researchers used genomic DNA as the template to profile TCR beta VDJ and CDR3. One entry per CDR3 protein, called by TCRdb with MiXCR from the reads. This sample has under 200,000 distinct CDR3 sequences, with around half found just once. This sample was included in a study of CD8+CD57+ T cells in acquired aplastic anemia. CDR3 length equals 11 residues. Germline loops: CDR1 SEHNR, CDR2 FQNEAQ (reference sequence). V shed 5 bases and J shed 7 bases, with 8 bases lying between them. Flow cytometry had shown expanded CD8+CD57+ cells in the patients chosen for sequencing.

The source is a human donor with aplastic anemia. The sequenced sample consisted of sorted CD4+, CD8+, or CD8+CD57+ T cells (not recorded which) from PBMCs. The V call is TRBV7-9, the J call TRBJ2-5; weak D call: TRBD2 (6 bases). CDR3 residues: CASSAGGTQYF. The CDR3 nucleotides are TGTGCCAGCAGCGCCGGGGGGACCCAGTACTTC.